This is a list of T cell receptor beta chains from one sample in a study of blood T cell repertoires in COVID-19. Some clones are missing from TCRdb's copy, which holds only in-frame ones; the method was immunoSEQ multiplex PCR. The table shows 78,000 or so clones, with about nine tenths occurring only once. Specimen: peripheral blood. The receptors derive from a woman between 50 and 59 years old with acute or convalescent COVID-19. Each CDR3 is given with its conserved first and last residue. A D gene is named only where the DNA matches it firmly. Some rows have no size entry. The others give once, few or many, or a class for an expanded clone.

J gene: TRBJ1-2
clone size: few
V gene: TRBV4-1
D gene: TRBD1
CDR3 DNA: TGCGCCAGCGGACAGGGAGGCGATGGCTACACCTTC
CDR3 protein: CASGQGGDGYTF

J gene: TRBJ2-1
clone size: once
V gene: TRBV9
D gene: TRBD1
CDR3 DNA: TGTGCCAGCAGCGTTCTATCCGGGACAGGGGGCAATGAGCAGTTCTTC
CDR3 protein: CASSVLSGTGGNEQFF

J gene: TRBJ1-1
clone size: -
V gene: TRBV4-2
D gene: -
CDR3 DNA: TGTGCCAGCAGCCAAGGGACAGACACTGAAGCTTTCTTT
CDR3 protein: CASSQGTDTEAFF

J gene: TRBJ2-7
clone size: -
V gene: TRBV21-1
D gene: -
CDR3 DNA: TGTGCCAGCAGCACCCCCAGGCAGGGGAAAGTCTACGAGCAGTACTTC
CDR3 protein: CASSTPRQGKVYEQYF

J gene: TRBJ1-6
clone size: -
V gene: TRBV9
D gene: -
CDR3 DNA: TGTGCCAGCAGCGTGTCCGTAATCGAGAATTCACCCCTCCACTTT
CDR3 protein: CASSVSVIENSPLHF

J gene: TRBJ2-7
clone size: -
V gene: TRBV7-9
D gene: -
CDR3 DNA: TGTGCCAGCAGCTTAGCAACGCGGGACTACGAGCAGTACTTC
CDR3 protein: CASSLATRDYEQYF

J gene: TRBJ2-1
clone size: -
V gene: TRBV7-9
D gene: TRBD2
CDR3 DNA: TGTGCCAGCAGCTCTTTTAACCCAGGACTAGGAAGGAATGAGCAGTTCTTC
CDR3 protein: CASSSFNPGLGRNEQFF

J gene: TRBJ1-5
clone size: -
V gene: TRBV7-2
D gene: -
CDR3 DNA: TGTGCCAGCAGCTTTAACGGGCAGCCCCAGCATTTT
CDR3 protein: CASSFNGQPQHF

J gene: TRBJ2-7
clone size: -
V gene: TRBV3-1/TRBV3-2
D gene: -
CDR3 DNA: TGTGCCAGCAGCCGGGGTAGCGGAGGATACGAGCAGTACTTC
CDR3 protein: CASSRGSGGYEQYF

J gene: TRBJ1-4
clone size: once
V gene: TRBV7-2
D gene: -
CDR3 DNA: TGTGCCAGCAGCTCGCGTGGTCTCCTTGCAACTAATGAAAAACTGTTTTTT
CDR3 protein: CASSSRGLLATNEKLFF

J gene: TRBJ1-2
clone size: once
V gene: TRBV10-2
D gene: TRBD1
CDR3 DNA: TGCGCCAGCCTACTGGGACAGGGACCTCGCGGGGTTGGCTACACCTTC
CDR3 protein: CASLLGQGPRGVGYTF

J gene: TRBJ1-1
clone size: -
V gene: TRBV19
D gene: -
CDR3 DNA: TGTGCCAGTAGTATAGCCCAGCGGCGCCCGGGGACTGAAGCTTTCTTT
CDR3 protein: CASSIAQRRPGTEAFF

J gene: TRBJ2-3
clone size: -
V gene: TRBV6-1
D gene: TRBD2
CDR3 DNA: TGTGCCAGCAGTGGCCGGACTAGGAGTTTGGGAGAAGATACGCAGTATTTT
CDR3 protein: CASSGRTRSLGEDTQYF

J gene: TRBJ1-5
clone size: -
V gene: TRBV19
D gene: -
CDR3 DNA: TGTGCCAGTAGTATCCTGGGGCGCGGCAATCAGCCCCAGCATTTT
CDR3 protein: CASSILGRGNQPQHF

J gene: TRBJ2-7
clone size: -
V gene: TRBV30
D gene: -
CDR3 DNA: TGTGCCTGGACCATTGTCAGGGGTACAAGCGAGCAGTACTTC
CDR3 protein: CAWTIVRGTSEQYF

J gene: TRBJ2-1
clone size: -
V gene: TRBV19
D gene: TRBD1
CDR3 DNA: TGTGCCAGCCGGGACAGGGGACTCAATGAGCAGTTCTTC
CDR3 protein: CASRDRGLNEQFF

J gene: TRBJ1-4
clone size: -
V gene: TRBV6-2/TRBV6-3
D gene: -
CDR3 DNA: TGTGCCAGCAGTTACTCGACAACAACTAATGAAAAACTGTTTTTT
CDR3 protein: CASSYSTTTNEKLFF

J gene: TRBJ1-5
clone size: -
V gene: TRBV5-6
D gene: -
CDR3 DNA: TGTGCCAGCAGCCGGACATACGGTCAGCCCCAGCATTTT
CDR3 protein: CASSRTYGQPQHF

J gene: TRBJ1-2
clone size: -
V gene: TRBV11-2
D gene: TRBD1
CDR3 DNA: TGTGCCAGCAGCTTGGGGACAGGGGGCCTAGCTAACTATGGCTACACCTTC
CDR3 protein: CASSLGTGGLANYGYTF

J gene: TRBJ2-1
clone size: -
V gene: TRBV14
D gene: TRBD2
CDR3 DNA: TGTGCCAGCAGCCCTGATGTGTTGGGGGGGATGAGGAATGAGCAGTTCTTC
CDR3 protein: CASSPDVLGGMRNEQFF

J gene: TRBJ2-7
clone size: -
V gene: TRBV27
D gene: TRBD2
CDR3 DNA: TGTGCCAGCAGTTTAACTAGCGGGTACAACCTAGCCTACGAGCAGTACTTC
CDR3 protein: CASSLTSGYNLAYEQYF

J gene: TRBJ2-7
clone size: -
V gene: TRBV30
D gene: -
CDR3 DNA: TGTGCCTGGAGTGGACAGGACCCCTACGAGCAGTACTTC
CDR3 protein: CAWSGQDPYEQYF

J gene: TRBJ2-1
clone size: -
V gene: TRBV18
D gene: TRBD1
CDR3 DNA: TGTGCCAGCTCACCGAAGGTCGGGACAGGAAATGAGCAGTTCTTC
CDR3 protein: CASSPKVGTGNEQFF

J gene: TRBJ1-5
clone size: -
V gene: TRBV14
D gene: TRBD1
CDR3 DNA: TGTGCCAGCAGCCTAAAGTGGGACAGGGGGCGATTTCCTTGCTATCAGCCCCAGCATTTT
CDR3 protein: CASSLKWDRGRFPCYQPQHF

J gene: TRBJ2-7
clone size: -
V gene: TRBV28
D gene: -
CDR3 DNA: TGTGCCAGCAGTTCCGGGGGACAGATCTACGAGCAGTACTTC
CDR3 protein: CASSSGGQIYEQYF

J gene: TRBJ1-1
clone size: -
V gene: TRBV6-1
D gene: -
CDR3 DNA: TGTGCCAGCAGTGAACAGCTGCAGGGAGGTACTGAAGCTTTCTTT
CDR3 protein: CASSEQLQGGTEAFF

J gene: TRBJ1-3
clone size: -
V gene: TRBV6-5
D gene: TRBD1
CDR3 DNA: TGTGCCAGCAGCATTACAGGGGGCGAAGGAAACACCATATATTTT
CDR3 protein: CASSITGGEGNTIYF

J gene: TRBJ2-1
clone size: -
V gene: TRBV7-7
D gene: TRBD2
CDR3 DNA: TGTGCTAGCAGCGCGGCGGGACTAGCGGGAGTAAATGAGCAGTTCTTC
CDR3 protein: CASSAAGLAGVNEQFF

J gene: TRBJ1-4
clone size: -
V gene: TRBV2
D gene: -
CDR3 DNA: TGTGCCAGCAGTGCGGTTGAGAGAGCGAATGAAAAACTGTTTTTT
CDR3 protein: CASSAVERANEKLFF